This T cell receptor (beta chain) was sequenced for a study of cytomegalovirus exposure and HLA in healthy donors. Notes on the study in general: High specificity and sensitivity for cytomegalovirus status were reported for the classifier. One cluster of highly shared sequence variants probably arose as a sequencing artifact. The number of N-insertions in an Asian-associated ancestry cluster was reportedly below the roughly 660-donor mean in a later analysis.

At the time of sampling, donors were nominally healthy, though unrecorded immune exposures were likely. This clone was seen a handful of times. Its antigen is as yet unknown. The CDR3 is made up of 12 amino acids. Per the germline V gene, CDR1 is LNHDA and CDR2 is SQIVND (reference sequence). V lost 10 bases and J lost 3, with 10 bases in between. With 60 Vbeta and 13 Jbeta primers, the PCR was carried out. Method: immunoSEQ multiplex PCR; TCRdb's copy keeps in-frame clones and lacks some. The data show under 200,000 clones, with around three quarters seen just once and around 2% held by the top ten. The sequence was collected from a woman aged 25-40 years in good health and CMV-seropositive. The V gene is TRBV19, the J gene TRBJ1-5; D may be TRBD1 (6 bases). Sequencing used PBMCs. CDR3 amino acids: CATRDTNQPQHF. CDR3 nucleotide sequence: TGTGCCACCCGGGACACCAATCAGCCCCAGCATTTT.